This T cell receptor beta chain was retrieved from a study of OX40 agonist ivuxolimab in advanced cancers. Patients were excluded for autoimmune disease history or systemic immunosuppression. Samples were taken at baseline and on day 1 of cycles 4 and 7. Points on this clone: Its specificity is unknown.

CDR1 KGHSH and CDR2 LQKENI come from the germline V gene. The J segment lost 8 bases and the V segment lost 3 bases, leaving 10 bases of the junction unmatched. This CDR3 spans 15 amino acids. Notes on the study in general: Expanded peripheral T cells had an undetermined antigen specificity.

Clones were read by immunoSEQ multiplex PCR, and TCRdb kept only the in-frame ones, dropping some. This sample has about 70,000 clones, with approximately 81% found just once. The chain uses TRBV18 and TRBJ1-2; 9 bases are shared with TRBD1. This receptor was identified in an adult with an advanced solid tumor such as melanoma, head and neck, liver or kidney cancer. The sample consisted of CD4+ or CD8+ T cells sorted from blood, taken in a trial of the OX40 agonist ivuxolimab. The CDR3 bases are TGTGCCAGCTCACCGTCCGGGACAGGGACGGGAGGCTACACCTTC. As protein: CASSPSGTGTGGYTF.